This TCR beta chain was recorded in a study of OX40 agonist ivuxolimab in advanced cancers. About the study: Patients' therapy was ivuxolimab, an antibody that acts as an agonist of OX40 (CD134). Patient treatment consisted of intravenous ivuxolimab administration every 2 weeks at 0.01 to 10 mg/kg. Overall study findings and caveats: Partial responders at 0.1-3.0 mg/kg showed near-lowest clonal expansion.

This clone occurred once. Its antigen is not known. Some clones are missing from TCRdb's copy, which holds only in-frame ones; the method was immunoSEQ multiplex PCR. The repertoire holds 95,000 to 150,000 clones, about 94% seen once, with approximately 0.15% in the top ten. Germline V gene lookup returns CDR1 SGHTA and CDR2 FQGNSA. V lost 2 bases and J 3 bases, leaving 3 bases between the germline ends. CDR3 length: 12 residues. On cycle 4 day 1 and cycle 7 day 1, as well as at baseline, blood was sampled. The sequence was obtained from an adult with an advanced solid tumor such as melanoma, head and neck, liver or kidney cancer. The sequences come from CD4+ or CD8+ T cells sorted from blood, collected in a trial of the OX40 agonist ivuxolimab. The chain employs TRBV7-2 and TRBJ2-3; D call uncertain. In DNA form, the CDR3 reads TGTGCCAGCAGCTTAAGGACAGATACGCAGTATTTT. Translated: CASSLRTDTQYF.